The rows below give T cell receptor beta chains drawn from one sample of a study of T-cell reconstitution after alpha-beta-depleted transplantation in children. TCRdb reprocessed the PCR reads via MiXCR and lists one record per CDR3 protein. The sample holds some 840,000 distinct CDR3 sequences, about 16% seen once. The sequencing used PBMCs, mostly from graft donor cells, collected 360 days after TCRalphabeta/CD19-depleted stem cell transplant. The receptors come from a male patient under 18 who had a stem cell transplant for acute lymphoblastic leukemia, so the T cells may come from the graft donor. Each CDR3 is given with its conserved first and last residue. D genes are given only for firm matches. Only part of the rows carry a size: once, few, many, or a class if the clone is expanded.

V,J,size,D,DNA,CDR3
TRBV6-1,TRBJ2-3,NA,TRBD2,TGTGCCAGCACCAAGTCGGGACTAGTGGGGTTTCTACTGGATACGCAGTATTTT,CASTKSGLVGFLLDTQYF
TRBV5-5,TRBJ2-2,NA,NA,TGTGCCAGCAGCTTGGGACATCGGGGCACCGGGGAGCTGTTTTTT,CASSLGHRGTGELFF
TRBV29-1,TRBJ1-4,NA,NA,TGCAGCGGCTCCTCCGATAATGAAAAACTGTTTTTT,CSGSSDNEKLFF
TRBV29-1,TRBJ1-1,many,TRBD1,TGCAGCTCTTGGGACAGGGGATTCACTGAAGCTTTCTTT,CSSWDRGFTEAFF
TRBV10-3,TRBJ2-7,NA,NA,TGTGCCATCCGACCGGGAGTGGGGGAGCAGTACTTC,CAIRPGVGEQYF
TRBV6-1,TRBJ1-5,NA,TRBD1,TGTGCCAGCAGTGCTCAGGGGGCAGGAGCCAATCAGCCCCAGCATTTT,CASSAQGAGANQPQHF
TRBV20-1,TRBJ1-1,many,NA,TGCAGTGCTAGAACCCTCCCAGGGAATGAAGCTTTCTTT,CSARTLPGNEAFF
TRBV20-1,TRBJ2-3,few,TRBD1,TGCAGTGCTTGGAAGGGGGCCGGAGATACGCAGTATTTT,CSAWKGAGDTQYF
TRBV14,TRBJ2-7,many,NA,TGTGCCAGCAGCAAAACCGGGACTTACTTTGGAGAGCAGTACTTC,CASSKTGTYFGEQYF
TRBV5-4,TRBJ2-1,many,TRBD2,TGTGCCAGCAGCTTGGTGGCGGGAGCCGAAAATGAGCAGTTCTTC,CASSLVAGAENEQFF
TRBV19,TRBJ2-7,NA,NA,TGTGCCAGCTCCCATGGATCCCCACTTATAGGGCAGTACTTC,CASSHGSPLIGQYF
TRBV12-3/TRBV12-4,TRBJ2-1,NA,TRBD1,TGTGCCAGCAGTTTAAGACAGGGTATCAACAATGAGCAGTTCTTC,CASSLRQGINNEQFF
TRBV6-2/TRBV6-3,TRBJ2-7,few,NA,TGTGCCAGCAGTTGGACTACATCCTACGAGCAGTACTTC,CASSWTTSYEQYF
TRBV5-5,TRBJ2-4,NA,NA,TGTGCCAGCAGCTTGAGATCACAGCTAGCCAAAAACATTCAGTACTTC,CASSLRSQLAKNIQYF
TRBV4-1,TRBJ2-7,NA,NA,TGCGCCAGCAGCCTACACCTTCTATACGAGCAGTACTTC,CASSLHLLYEQYF
TRBV15,TRBJ2-7,many,NA,TGTGCCACCAGCAGACGCTTTTCGACAGGTACCCCCTACGAGCAGTACTTC,CATSRRFSTGTPYEQYF
TRBV7-8,TRBJ1-5,NA,TRBD1,TGTGCCAGCAGCCTCGGATACAGGGGACCCCGGGGTCAGCCCCAGCATTTT,CASSLGYRGPRGQPQHF
TRBV20-1,TRBJ2-1,few,NA,TGCAGTGCTAGTAGGTTGGGACTCCACAATGAGCAGTTCTTC,CSASRLGLHNEQFF
TRBV10-2,TRBJ1-2,NA,NA,TGCGCCAGCAGTGTGGACGGTAGCTATGGCTACACCTTC,CASSVDGSYGYTF
TRBV7-6,TRBJ2-1,few,NA,TGTGCCAGCAGCTCCACCGGGACGCACACAAATGAGCAGTTCTTC,CASSSTGTHTNEQFF
TRBV10-2,TRBJ1-1,few,NA,TGCGCCAGCCGGACAGTATATGATGAAGCTTTCTTT,CASRTVYDEAFF
TRBV10-3,TRBJ2-1,NA,NA,TGTGCCACCGGTGTCGGGCGTCGGGAGAATGAGCAGTTCTTC,CATGVGRRENEQFF
TRBV27,TRBJ2-3,NA,NA,TGTGCCAGCAAAGGGGAATGGACTAGCACAGATACGCAGTATTTT,CASKGEWTSTDTQYF
TRBV15,TRBJ2-3,few,TRBD2,TGTGCCACCAGCAGAGACCTAGCGGGAGCGGCAGATACGCAGTATTTT,CATSRDLAGAADTQYF
TRBV25-1,TRBJ2-7,NA,NA,TGTGTCAGCAGTGTCAAAACCGAGCAGTACTTC,CVSSVKTEQYF
TRBV12-3/TRBV12-4,TRBJ1-1,NA,NA,TGTGCCAGCAGTCCGGACGGTGAAGCTTTCTTT,CASSPDGEAFF
TRBV5-1,TRBJ2-1,few,TRBD1,TGCGCCAGCAGCTTGATAGCGGACAGGGGGAATGAGCAGTTCTTC,CASSLIADRGNEQFF
TRBV5-1,TRBJ1-6,few,NA,TGCGCAAGCAATGACGGGGGATCCAATAATTCACCCCTCCACTTT,CASNDGGSNNSPLHF
TRBV7-9,TRBJ1-2,NA,NA,TGTGCCAGCAGCTTAGCGCCATCAGCATATGGCTACACCTTC,CASSLAPSAYGYTF
TRBV7-2,TRBJ2-1,many,NA,TGTGCCAGCAGCTTAGCAGGGAACAATGAGCAGTTCTTC,CASSLAGNNEQFF
TRBV5-1,TRBJ2-7,NA,TRBD2,TGCGCCAGCAGCCCATTTAGCGGGGCTTTCTACGAGCAGTACTTC,CASSPFSGAFYEQYF
TRBV6-4,TRBJ2-7,NA,NA,TGTGCCAGCCAGGGACCGAATCCCTACGAGCAGTACTTC,CASQGPNPYEQYF
TRBV20-1,TRBJ2-3,many,NA,TGCAGTGCTAGGCATCCTAACACAGATACGCAGTATTTT,CSARHPNTDTQYF
TRBV9,TRBJ2-7,many,NA,TGTGCCAGCAGCGTCGGGAGCTCGGGGGAGCAGTACTTC,CASSVGSSGEQYF
TRBV20-1,TRBJ2-1,few,TRBD2,TGCAGTGCCATCCAGGGACTAGCGCTCAATGAGCAGTTCTTC,CSAIQGLALNEQFF
TRBV9,TRBJ2-3,few,NA,TGTGCCAGCAGCGTAGTCTCGGGGGTAGATACGCAGTATTTT,CASSVVSGVDTQYF
TRBV20-1,TRBJ2-5,few,TRBD2,TGCAGTGCCCCACGGACTAGCGGTTTTCAAGAGACCCAGTACTTC,CSAPRTSGFQETQYF
TRBV7-3,TRBJ2-5,NA,NA,TGTGCCAGCAGCCCCGGGGATAAGACCCAGTACTTC,CASSPGDKTQYF
TRBV5-1,TRBJ2-3,few,TRBD2,TGCGCCAGCAGCTTGGGGGCGAGCGGGAGGGCCGGAGATACGCAGTATTTT,CASSLGASGRAGDTQYF
TRBV6-5,TRBJ1-3,many,NA,TGTGCCAGCAGTTACTCGATCCAACCCTCTGGAAACACCATATATTTT,CASSYSIQPSGNTIYF
TRBV7-3,TRBJ1-5,NA,NA,TGTGCCAGCAGCGCTCAAGGAGGCATCAATCAGCCCCAGCATTTT,CASSAQGGINQPQHF
TRBV14,TRBJ2-7,few,NA,TGTGCCAGCAGCCAAGAATGGGTAGCTAGCGCCGCCTACGAGCAGTACTTC,CASSQEWVASAAYEQYF
TRBV5-6,TRBJ2-7,few,NA,TGTGCGATTTTGGTCGAGCAGTACTTC,CAILVEQYF
TRBV15,TRBJ2-1,many,TRBD2,TGTGCCACCAGCAGAGCAGGGACTAGCCATGTTAATGAGCAGTTCTTC,CATSRAGTSHVNEQFF
TRBV4-1,TRBJ2-5,once,TRBD1,TGCGCCAGCAGCCAAGAAGGCGGACAGGACGAGACCCAGTACTTC,CASSQEGGQDETQYF
TRBV29-1,TRBJ1-1,NA,NA,TGCAGCGTCCGCCTGGGGTTTGAGGCTTTCTTT,CSVRLGFEAFF